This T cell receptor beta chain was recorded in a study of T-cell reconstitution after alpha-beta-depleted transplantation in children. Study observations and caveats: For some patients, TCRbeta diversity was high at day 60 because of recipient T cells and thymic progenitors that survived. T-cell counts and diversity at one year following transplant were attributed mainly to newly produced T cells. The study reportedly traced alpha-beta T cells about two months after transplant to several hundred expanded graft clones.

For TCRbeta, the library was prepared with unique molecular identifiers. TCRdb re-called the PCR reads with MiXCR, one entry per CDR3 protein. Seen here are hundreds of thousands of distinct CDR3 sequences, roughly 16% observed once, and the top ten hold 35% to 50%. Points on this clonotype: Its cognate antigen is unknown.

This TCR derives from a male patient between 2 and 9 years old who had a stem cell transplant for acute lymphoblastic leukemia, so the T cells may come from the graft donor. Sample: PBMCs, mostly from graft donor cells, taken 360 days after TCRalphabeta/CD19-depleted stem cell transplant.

The CDR3 nucleotides read TGCAGCGTTCGTTTTCAGACCCAGTACTTC. Its translation: CSVRFQTQYF. The chain is built from TRBV29-1 and TRBJ2-5; D is unclear. Looked up from germline, CDR1 is SQVTM and CDR2 is ANQGSEA. V lost 5 bases and J 6 bases, leaving 7 bases between the germline ends. The CDR3 sequence is 10 residues long.